Sequencing of this T cell receptor (beta chain) was carried out in a study of siplizumab effects on memory and regulatory T cells. Study-wide findings and caveats: There appeared to be greater diversity in naive T cells than in memory cells, and naive T cells seemed major contributors to the alloresponse.

Sequenced by immunoSEQ multiplex PCR; TCRdb stores in-frame clones only, minus some. In the table there are approximately 82,000 clones, roughly 86% of which are singletons. A word on this clone: Its antigen remains unidentified.

The clonotype comes from a human donor in good health. Sample: Tregs sorted from blood.

The CDR3 DNA reads TGCGCCAGCAGCTTTGGTAGTGTGAACACTGAAGCTTTCTTT. It specifies CASSFGSVNTEAFF. V is TRBV5-1 and J is TRBJ1-1; D gene unclear. The CDR3 runs to 14 residues. Germline-derived CDR1 and CDR2 are SGHRS and YFSETQ. The V and J ends lost 2 bases and 0 bases respectively, with 8 bases between them.